Following are 25 T cell receptor beta chains from one sample sequenced in a study of cytomegalovirus exposure and HLA in healthy donors. 60 Vbeta and 13 Jbeta primers were used in PCR. Repertoires were generated with immunoSEQ multiplex PCR, while TCRdb's copy carries only in-frame clones and drops some. Of about 140,000 clones in the sample, more than 75% were seen once. Sequenced material: PBMCs. Receptors originate from a female donor in good health and CMV-seronegative.

This chain links TRBV29-1 with TRBJ1-1, with D tentatively TRBD1 (5 bases). This CDR3 has 12 residues. V was cut by 7 bases and J by 2 bases, with 11 bases left in between. The germline gives CDR1 SQVTM, CDR2 ANQGSEA. The CDR3 protein is CSGRTGNTEAFF. CDR3 DNA: TGCAGCGGCAGAACAGGAAACACTGAAGCTTTCTTT.

The genes are TRBV2 and TRBJ1-1, with D possibly being TRBD1 (5 bases). Trimming removed 3 bases at V and 5 bases at J, with 19 bases between. There are 16 residues in the CDR3. Looked up from germline, CDR1 is SNHLY and CDR2 is FYNNEI. CDR3 sequence reads: CASSDAGPTIGTEAFF. The CDR3 DNA is TGTGCCAGCAGTGATGCAGGGCCTACCATCGGGACTGAAGCTTTCTTT.

The rearrangement links TRBV7-9 to TRBJ2-3, with 7 bases identical to TRBD2. This CDR3 has 13 residues. Looked up from germline, CDR1 is SEHNR and CDR2 is FQNEAQ (reference sequence). V dropped 9 bases and J dropped 0; count of bases not matched to a gene: 3. In DNA, the CDR3 is TGTGCCAGTACTAGCGCTAGCACAGATACGCAGTATTTT. It codes for CASTSASTDTQYF.

V is TRBV7-2 and J is TRBJ2-1, with D unresolved. CDR3 length equals 14 residues. Germline assignment: CDR1 SGHTA and CDR2 FQGNSA. Trimming removed 4 bases at V and 6 bases at J, with 13 bases between. For the CDR3, the DNA is TGTGCCAGCAGCTCCCGTAGTTCGGGCAATGAGCAGTTCTTC. Its translation: CASSSRSSGNEQFF. The full variable domain, its missing parts supplied by reference TRBV7-2 and TRBJ2-1, is GAGVSQSPSNKVTEKGKDVELRCDPISGHTALYWYRQSLGQGLEFLIYFQGNSAPDKSGLPSDRFSAERTGGSVSTLTIQRTQQEDSAVYLCASSSRSSGNEQFFGPGTRLTVL.

The chain is built from TRBV18 and TRBJ1-1; D remains unclear. The CDR3 has 13 amino acids. V dropped 7 bases and J dropped 0 bases, with 9 bases sitting between them. Germline assignment: CDR1 KGHSH and CDR2 LQKENI. The CDR3 DNA reads as TGTGCCAGCTATGGGAGCATGAACACTGAAGCTTTCTTT. The encoded protein is CASYGSMNTEAFF.

V is TRBV7-6 and J is TRBJ2-3; 10 bases map to TRBD2. Unmatched junction bases numbered 10, after V lost 2 bases and J lost 2 bases. The length of the CDR3 is 18 residues. Per the germline V gene, CDR1 is SGHVS and CDR2 is FNYEAQ. CDR3 in amino acids: CASSLFSPGTSVTDTQYF. For the CDR3, the DNA is TGTGCCAGCAGCTTATTTTCGCCCGGGACTAGCGTCACAGATACGCAGTATTTT.

The chain is built from TRBV29-1 and TRBJ2-7; weak D call: TRBD1 (6 bases). V was trimmed by 4 bases and J by 0 bases, leaving 7 bases between them. The CDR3 has 12 residues. CDR1 SQVTM and CDR2 ANQGSEA come from the germline V gene. CDR3 region: CSVVGASYEQYF. CDR3 DNA sequence: TGCAGCGTTGTGGGGGCCTCCTACGAGCAGTACTTC.

The chain links TRBV7-8 to TRBJ1-2; a possible D gene is TRBD1 (5 bases). Germline-derived CDR1 and CDR2 are SGHVS and FQNEAQ. Between the trimmed V and J ends, which lost 4 bases and 5 bases, there was a span of 8 bases. The CDR3 sequence is 12 residues long. CDR3 DNA sequence: TGTGCCAGCAGCTCACAGGATTATGGCTACACCTTC. Amino acid sequence: CASSSQDYGYTF. The variable domain in full, completed from reference TRBV7-8 and TRBJ1-2, reads GAGVSQSPRYKVAKRGQDVALRCDPISGHVSLFWYQQALGQGPEFLTYFQNEAQLDKSGLPSDRFFAERPEGSVSTLKIQRTQQEDSAVYLCASSSQDYGYTFGSGTRLTVV.

This clone has only a few counts. The chain employs TRBV4-1 and TRBJ1-1; D possibly corresponds to TRBD1 (5 bases). V lost 2 bases, J lost 3 bases, and 19 bases lay in between. The CDR3 contains 17 residues. CDR1 and CDR2 (germline): MGHRA, YSYEKL. The CDR3 region has the DNA TGCGCCAGCAGCCAATCGGGCAGATGGGGGGACGACACTGAAGCTTTCTTT. It codes for CASSQSGRWGDDTEAFF.

This clone was picked up one time. This chain links TRBV19 with TRBJ2-1; 9 bases agree with TRBD1. Losses at the gene ends were 7 bases for V and 8 bases for J; bases not matched to a gene: 15. Germline V lookup: CDR1 LNHDA, CDR2 SQIVND (reference sequence). The CDR3 extends over 16 amino acids. The CDR3 bases are TGTGCCAGTACCTTTACCGGGACAGGGTTTCGGGATGAGCAGTTCTTC. Amino acids: CASTFTGTGFRDEQFF.

This sequence joins TRBV25-1 and TRBJ2-1; TRBD2 is a possible D gene (6 bases). V lost 4 bases, J lost 10 bases, and 17 bases lay in between. The CDR3 covers 14 residues. Germline lookup yields CDR1 MGHDK and CDR2 SYGVNS. The DNA for the CDR3 is TGTGCCAGCAGTGGGTTTAGCGGAGCGCGGGAGCAGTTCTTC. It translates to CASSGFSGAREQFF.

The chain employs TRBV27 and TRBJ2-7, with a possible D match to TRBD1 (5 bases). This CDR3 has 14 residues. The V end lost 1 base, the J end lost 0 bases, and 7 bases lay between the germline ends. CDR1 and CDR2 (germline): MNHEY, SMNVEV (reference sequence). The CDR3 sequence: CASSLYRSSYEQYF. In nucleotides, the CDR3 is TGTGCCAGCAGTTTATACAGGAGCTCCTACGAGCAGTACTTC.

V gene TRBV5-1 combines with J gene TRBJ1-1, with 8 bases matching TRBD1. The trim removed 4 bases at V and 5 bases at J, leaving 13 bases unmatched. The germline CDR1 and CDR2 sequences are SGHRS and YFSETQ. The CDR3 loop spans 16 amino acids. DNA of the CDR3: TGCGCCAGCAGCCCCCGGTGGGACAGGAGTAGGACTGAAGCTTTCTTT. Translating gives CASSPRWDRSRTEAFF.

The chain links TRBV7-2 to TRBJ1-2; the D is unclear. Germline V gene sequence: CDR1 SGHTA, CDR2 FQGNSA. The CDR3 is 15 residues long. The V end was cut by 3 bases, the J end by 3 bases, with 14 bases between. The CDR3 loop is CASSFINGAYYGYTF. CDR3 bases: TGTGCCAGCAGCTTTATTAATGGAGCCTACTATGGCTACACCTTC.

The genes are TRBV7-2 and TRBJ2-7, with TRBD2 matching 7 bases. The CDR3 extends over 12 amino acids. Germline V gene data show CDR1 as SGHTA and CDR2 as FQGNSA. The V segment lost 2 bases and the J segment 7 bases; nucleotides outside the gene matches: 2. CDR3 bases: TGTACCAGCAGCTTAAGGGGAGGGGAGCAGTACTTC. This encodes CTSSLRGGEQYF.

The rearrangement joins TRBV7-2 to TRBJ1-3; D is undetermined. V shed 0 bases and J shed 2 bases, with 8 bases lying between them. Germline V gives CDR1 SGHTA, CDR2 FQGNSA. This CDR3 has 15 residues. The CDR3 protein is CASSLAPGAGNTIYF. CDR3 sequence (DNA): TGTGCCAGCAGCTTAGCGCCCGGGGCTGGAAACACCATATATTTT.

The genes are TRBV27 and TRBJ2-2; weak D call: TRBD2 (6 bases). V was pared by 3 bases and J by 6 bases, with 17 bases between. CDR1 is MNHEY and CDR2 is SMNVEV in the germline V gene (reference sequence). This CDR3 spans 16 amino acids. In DNA form, the CDR3 reads TGTGCCAGCAGTTTCGTCCGGCAGGGAGGCGCCGGGGAGCTGTTTTTT. Residues: CASSFVRQGGAGELFF.

The chain links TRBV30 to TRBJ2-5; D gene ambiguous. Per the germline V gene, CDR1 is GTSNPN and CDR2 is SVGIG (reference sequence). The CDR3 totals 15 residues. V shed 0 bases and J shed 1 base, with 12 bases lying between them. The CDR3 here is CAWSVSGQIQETQYF. CDR3 sequence (DNA): TGTGCCTGGAGTGTATCCGGTCAAATCCAAGAGACCCAGTACTTC.

J is TRBJ2-5 and V is TRBV18, with 11 bases lining up with TRBD1. From germline, CDR1 is KGHSH and CDR2 LQKENI. The V and J ends lost 4 bases and 4 bases, in that order; junction bases with no gene match: 8. The CDR3 totals 16 residues. CDR3 sequence: CASSLLGQGARETQYF. CDR3 nucleotide sequence: TGTGCCAGCTCACTCCTAGGACAGGGGGCAAGAGAGACCCAGTACTTC.

J is TRBJ2-4 and V is TRBV4-1; unclear D gene. Per germline, CDR1 MGHRA and CDR2 YSYEKL. This CDR3 spans 14 amino acids. V was pared by 0 bases and J by 14 bases, with 17 bases between. The DNA of the CDR3 is TGCGCCAGCAGCCAAGAACCAACCTTGGCCCCAAAGTACTTC. This codes for CASSQEPTLAPKYF.

The chain employs TRBV28 and TRBJ1-5; 8 nucleotides agree with TRBD1. The junction had 13 bases not matched to a gene; V was cut back by 3 bases and J by 0 bases. CDR1 and CDR2 (germline): MDHEN, SYDVKM. The CDR3 runs to 19 residues. The CDR3, as DNA: TGTGCCAGCAGTTTCTCAGGGGGCCTGGGGATATATAGCAATCAGCCCCAGCATTTT. This translates into CASSFSGGLGIYSNQPQHF. The full variable domain, rest sourced from reference TRBV28 and TRBJ1-5, is DVKVTQSSRYLVKRTGEKVFLECVQDMDHENMFWYRQDPGLGLRLIYFSYDVKMKEKGDIPEGYSVSREKKERFSLILESASTNQTSMYLCASSFSGGLGIYSNQPQHFGDGTRLSIL.

The rearrangement uses TRBV27 and TRBJ2-7; D is undetermined. V was cut by 6 bases and J by 0 bases, with 9 bases left in between. This CDR3 contains 13 residues. Germline V gene data show CDR1 as MNHEY and CDR2 as SMNVEV (reference sequence). The CDR3: CASSRSASYEQYF. The CDR3 nucleotides read TGTGCCAGCAGCCGTAGTGCCTCCTACGAGCAGTACTTC.

The V gene is TRBV2, the J gene TRBJ1-4, with 10 nucleotides matching TRBD1. The trim removed 6 bases at V and 5 bases at J, leaving 6 bases unmatched. Germline V gives CDR1 SNHLY, CDR2 FYNNEI. This CDR3 spans 15 amino acids. The CDR3 bases are TGTGCCAGCAGCCCAAGGACAGGGGGAAATGAAAAACTGTTTTTT. This gives the protein CASSPRTGGNEKLFF.

This chain uses TRBV28 with TRBJ1-1; D is uncertain. This CDR3 has 16 residues. Per the germline V gene, CDR1 is MDHEN and CDR2 is SYDVKM. V was clipped by 7 bases and J by 2 bases, with 20 bases between them. CDR3 DNA: TGTGCCAGCACACTTGGTAGAAGGAGTTTAAACACTGAAGCTTTCTTT. Amino acids: CASTLGRRSLNTEAFF.

The genes are TRBV6-1 and TRBJ2-7, with TRBD1 as a possible D gene (5 bases). V lost 5 bases and J lost 4, with 9 bases in between. CDR3 length: 12 residues. Germline CDR1 is MNHNS and CDR2 is SASEGT. The CDR3 DNA sequence: TGTGCCAGCAGTAATCAGGGATACGAGCAGTACTTC. Its protein is CASSNQGYEQYF.